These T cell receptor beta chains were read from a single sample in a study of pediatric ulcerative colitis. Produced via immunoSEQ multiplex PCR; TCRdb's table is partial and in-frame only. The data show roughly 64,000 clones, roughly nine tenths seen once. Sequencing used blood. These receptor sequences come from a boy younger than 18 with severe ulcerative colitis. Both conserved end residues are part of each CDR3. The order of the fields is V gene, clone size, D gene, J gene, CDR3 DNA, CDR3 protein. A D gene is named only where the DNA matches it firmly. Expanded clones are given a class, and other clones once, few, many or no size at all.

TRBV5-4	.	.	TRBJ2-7	TGTGCCAGCAGCTTCAACGGGAGAGCCTACGAGCAGTACTTC	CASSFNGRAYEQYF
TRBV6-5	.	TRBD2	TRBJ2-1	TGTGCCGTAGCGGGCAGCTCCTACAATGAGCAGTTCTTC	CAVAGSSYNEQFF
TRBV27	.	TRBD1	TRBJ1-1	TGTGCCAGCAGCCCGACAGGGGATCTCATGAACACTGAAGCTTTCTTT	CASSPTGDLMNTEAFF
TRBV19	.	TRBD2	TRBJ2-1	TGTGCCAGTAGTCCCCCCGGGACTAGCGGGCTCAATTACAATGAGCAGTTCTTC	CASSPPGTSGLNYNEQFF
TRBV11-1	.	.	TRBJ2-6	TGTGCCAGCAGAGAGGGACCGCTAAGCTCTGGGGCCAACGTCCTGACTTTC	CASREGPLSSGANVLTF
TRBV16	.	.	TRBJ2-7	TGTGCCAGCAGCCCCCCGACAATTGGGGGGTCCGAGCAGTACTTC	CASSPPTIGGSEQYF
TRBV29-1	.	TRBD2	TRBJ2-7	TGCAGCGTTGAGGCTAGCGGGAACTACTACGAGCAGTACTTC	CSVEASGNYYEQYF
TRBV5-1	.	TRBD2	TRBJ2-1	TGCGCCAGCTGCCCGACTAGCGGGAATAGGATAAATGAGCAGTTCTTC	CASCPTSGNRINEQFF
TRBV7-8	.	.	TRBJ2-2	TGTGCCAGCAGCTTACATGAGGAAGAGAACACCGGGGAGCTGTTTTTT	CASSLHEEENTGELFF
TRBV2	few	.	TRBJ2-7	TGTGCCAGCACCCCCGACGGCTTGGGCGAGCAGTACTTC	CASTPDGLGEQYF
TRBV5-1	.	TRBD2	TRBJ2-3	TGCGCCAGCACAACGGGACTAGCGGGAGATACGCAGTATTTT	CASTTGLAGDTQYF
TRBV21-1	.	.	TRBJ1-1	TGTGCCAGCAGCCAAAGGCGGGGCTGGCCTGAAGCTTTCTTT	CASSQRRGWPEAFF
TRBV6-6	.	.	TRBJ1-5	TGTGCCAGCAGTTACTCGATGCCGGACAGCAATCAGCCCCAGCATTTT	CASSYSMPDSNQPQHF
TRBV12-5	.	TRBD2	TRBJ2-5	TGTGCTAGTGGTGACACTGAATCAGCGGGAGGACGGGAGACCCAGTACTTC	CASGDTESAGGRETQYF
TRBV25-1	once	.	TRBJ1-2	TGTGCCAGCAGTGACCGGGACATCAGGATTGGCGGCTACACCTTC	CASSDRDIRIGGYTF
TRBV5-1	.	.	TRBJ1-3	TGCGCCAGCGCAGACATAACAGGAAACACCATATATTTT	CASADITGNTIYF
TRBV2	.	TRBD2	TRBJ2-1	TGTGCCAGCAGTGACCTACTAGCGGGAACCAGCAATGAGCAGTTCTTC	CASSDLLAGTSNEQFF
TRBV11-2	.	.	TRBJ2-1	TGTGCCAGCAGCTGGACTCCGGACTCCTACAATGAGCAGTTCTTC	CASSWTPDSYNEQFF
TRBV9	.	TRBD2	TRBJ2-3	TGTGCCACCGGGACTAGCGCTACTTCAGATACGCAGTATTTT	CATGTSATSDTQYF
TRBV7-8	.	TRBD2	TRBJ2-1	TGTGCCAGCAGCTTACTAGCGGGAAACAATGAGCAGTTCTTC	CASSLLAGNNEQFF
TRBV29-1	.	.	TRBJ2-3	TGCAGCGTTGACTTAGCGGTGTATAGCACAGATACGCAGTATTTT	CSVDLAVYSTDTQYF
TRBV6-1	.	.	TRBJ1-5	TGTGCCAGCAGTGAAAGGATTCAGCCCCAGCATTTT	CASSERIQPQHF
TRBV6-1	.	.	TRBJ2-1	TGTGCCAGCAACCTTGGCTACAATGAGCAGTTCTTC	CASNLGYNEQFF
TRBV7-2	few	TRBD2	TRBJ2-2	TGTGCCAGCAGACGGACTAGCACCGGGGAGCTGTTTTTT	CASRRTSTGELFF
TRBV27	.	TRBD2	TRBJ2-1	TGTGCCAGCAGTTCTTTATTAGCGGGAGGGCCCTCCTACAATGAGCAGTTCTTC	CASSSLLAGGPSYNEQFF
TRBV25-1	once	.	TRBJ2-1	TGTGCCAGCAGCAAACAGGACGGAATTGAGCAGTTCTTC	CASSKQDGIEQFF
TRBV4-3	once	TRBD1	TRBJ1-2	TGCGCCAGCAGCCAAATCAGGGGGCTTCGCTATGGCTACACCTTC	CASSQIRGLRYGYTF
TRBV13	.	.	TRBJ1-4	TGTGCCAGCAGCTTAACAGCAACTAATGAAAAACTGTTTTTT	CASSLTATNEKLFF
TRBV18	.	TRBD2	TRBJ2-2	TGTGCCAGCTCACCGGCCTCAGCTAGCGGGCCCGGGGAGCTGTTTTTT	CASSPASASGPGELFF
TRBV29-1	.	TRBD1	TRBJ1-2	TGCAGCGTTGAAGTCCCGAAGGGGGACAGAAATCACTATGGCTACACCTTC	CSVEVPKGDRNHYGYTF
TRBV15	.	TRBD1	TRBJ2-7	TGTGCCACCAGCAGAGGGGACAGGGCCGACGAGCAGTACTTC	CATSRGDRADEQYF
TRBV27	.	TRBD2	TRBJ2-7	TGTGCCAGCAACTCCGGACTAGCGGGAAGTAGGGGGCAGTACTTC	CASNSGLAGSRGQYF
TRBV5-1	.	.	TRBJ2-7	TGCGCCAGCAGCTTGGCCTCTAACTACGAGCAGTACTTC	CASSLASNYEQYF
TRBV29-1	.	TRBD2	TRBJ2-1	TGCAGCGCATGGGGAAGCGGGAGCTCCTACAATGAGCAGTTCTTC	CSAWGSGSSYNEQFF
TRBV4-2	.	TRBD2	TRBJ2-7	TGTGCCAGCAGCCAAGGGGGACTAGCGGGCGCCAGCTCCTACGAGCAGTACTTC	CASSQGGLAGASSYEQYF
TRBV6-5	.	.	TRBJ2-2	TGTGCCAGCACCCTCTATCAGGGCGTCGGCGGGGAGCTGTTTTTT	CASTLYQGVGGELFF
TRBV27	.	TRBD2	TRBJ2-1	TGTGCCAGCAGTGCCACTAGCGCCTCCTGGTTCAATGAGCAGTTCTTC	CASSATSASWFNEQFF
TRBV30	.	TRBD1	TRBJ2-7	TGTGCCGGGACAGGGTTATCCTACGAGCAGTACTTC	CAGTGLSYEQYF
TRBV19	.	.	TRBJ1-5	TGTGCCAGTAGCCCGGGATGGGTGGGCAATCAGCCCCAGCATTTT	CASSPGWVGNQPQHF
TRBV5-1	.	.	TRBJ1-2	TGCGCCAGCAGCTTGGACCCGAGGGCAGCAATTTGGTATGGCTACACCTTC	CASSLDPRAAIWYGYTF
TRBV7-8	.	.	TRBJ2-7	TGTGCCAGCAGCCCAAGTATACAGGGTCCCTACGAGCAGTACTTC	CASSPSIQGPYEQYF
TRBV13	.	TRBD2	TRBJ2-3	TGTGCCAGCAGCCCTATGGGACTAGACACAGATACGCAGTATTTT	CASSPMGLDTDTQYF
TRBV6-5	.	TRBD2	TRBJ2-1	TGTGCCAGCACCACTAGCGGGAGTTTTGATAGTGAGCAGTTCTTC	CASTTSGSFDSEQFF
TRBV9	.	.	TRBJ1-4	TGTGCCAGCAGCGTGCAGACAACTAATGAAAAACTGTTTTTT	CASSVQTTNEKLFF
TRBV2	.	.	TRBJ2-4	TGTGCCAGCAGTGTAGTTCTAGCTAGGAACATTCAGTACTTC	CASSVVLARNIQYF
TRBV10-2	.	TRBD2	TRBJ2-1	TGCGCCAGCAGTGACCTAGCGGGAATCAATGAGCAGTTCTTC	CASSDLAGINEQFF
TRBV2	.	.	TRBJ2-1	TGTGCCAGCAGCCCTTACAATGAGCAGTTCTTC	CASSPYNEQFF
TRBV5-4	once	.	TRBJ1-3	TGTGCCAGCAGCTTGAAGGGGGGAAACACCATATATTTT	CASSLKGGNTIYF
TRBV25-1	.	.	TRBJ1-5	TGTGCCAGCACCCGGTGGGGGGGTGTGTTGAATCAGCCCCAGCATTTT	CASTRWGGVLNQPQHF
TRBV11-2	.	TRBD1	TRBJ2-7	TGTGCCAGCAGCTTAGTCGGGGACAGGGAGGCCTACGAGCAGTACTTC	CASSLVGDREAYEQYF
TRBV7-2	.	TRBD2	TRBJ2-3	TGTGCCAGCAGCTTGGGCGGGAGGGCTAGCACAGATACGCAGTATTTT	CASSLGGRASTDTQYF